This T cell receptor (beta chain) came from a study of OX40 agonist ivuxolimab in advanced cancers. Describing the broader study: Ivuxolimab was an agonistic, fully human IgG2 monoclonal antibody directed against OX40 (CD134), a costimulatory receptor. Intravenous ivuxolimab was administered to patients every 2 weeks at six dose levels: 0.01, 0.1, 0.3, 1.5, 3 and 10 mg/kg. Of the roughly 50 dose-escalation patients, hepatocellular carcinoma was present in approximately 20, melanoma in around 15, renal cell carcinoma in 9 and head and neck cancer in 9. A male proportion of nearly 85% and a mean age of roughly 55 years, ranging from about 23 to 90, were recorded for the dose-escalation cohort. Prior anti-PD-1, anti-PD-L1 or anti-CTLA-4 therapy was permitted, and approximately 40% of dose-escalation patients had received checkpoint inhibitors. Partial responses were achieved by three dose-escalation patients, of whom one had hepatocellular carcinoma and two had cutaneous melanoma. The purpose of peripheral TCRbeta sequencing was to test whether ivuxolimab changed TCR sequence diversity and led to clonal T-cell expansion. The monotherapy dose-escalation portion (N ≈ 52 patients) of the phase I ivuxolimab trial is reported in the paper. Broader findings and caveats from the paper: Clonal expansion of both CD4+ and CD8+ blood T cells was observed from baseline to week 6 at doses 0.1 to 3.0 mg/kg. Low levels of normalized T-cell clonal expansion were also shown by some nonresponding patients. The antigen specificity of the peripheral T cells that underwent clonal expansion was not determined. In partial responders in the 0.1-3.0 mg/kg groups, normalized peripheral clonal expansion was found to be among the lowest, especially among CD8+ T cells. After ivuxolimab, more expanded clones were found on average in CD8+ T cells than in CD4+ T cells.

Comment on this clone: The antigen it recognizes is unknown. The sample holds no much larger clone one base away, and base qualities are not on file.

Genomic DNA was isolated from the sorted cells so that the TCRbeta CDR3 region could be sequenced. The immunoSEQ Assay was used for sequencing of TCRbeta CDR3 regions. This is the immuneACCESS table as TCRdb keeps it, with only in-frame sequences that have V and J called. A part of the clones is gone; compared with another copy, unresolved V genes explain less than half, and the rest is unexplained. This sample is represented by 100,000 to 130,000 clones; around 93% of them were singletons. Jointly, the top ten make up about 0.67% of the sample. In the germline V gene, CDR1 corresponds to SGHRS and CDR2 to YFSETQ. The CDR3 contains 13 residues, cysteine and phenylalanine counted. This entry keeps only the CDR3 DNA: 39 bases, framed from base 1. V gives up 4 bases and J gives up 5 bases, and the segment between their germline ends measures 13 bases. The trial excluded patients who had a history of autoimmune disease or were on systemic immunosuppression. Peripheral blood for TCR sequencing was collected from all dose cohorts at baseline, on cycle 4 day 1, and on cycle 7 day 1. The samples were taken from a phase I, first-in-human, multicenter, open-label dose-escalation trial of ivuxolimab. The trial enrolled adults with locally advanced or metastatic head and neck squamous cell, hepatocellular, melanoma or renal cell carcinoma. Before TCR sequencing, CD4+ and CD8+ T cells were separately sorted from peripheral blood.

The sample was CD4+ or CD8+ T cells sorted from blood, taken in a trial of the OX40 agonist ivuxolimab. This clonotype was obtained from an adult with an advanced solid tumor such as melanoma, head and neck, liver or kidney cancer. The V and J segments used are TRBV5-1 and TRBJ2-7, and perhaps TRBD1 as D gene, on 5 matching bases. Here the CDR3 is given as CASSRSGLHEQYF. The nucleotide sequence reads TGCGCCAGCAGCCGGTCAGGGCTTCACGAGCAGTACTTC.